These 28 T cell receptor beta chains were sequenced from one sample in a study of neurological immune-mediated disorders. TCRdb fed the 5' RACE reads into MiXCR, producing one record per CDR3 protein. This table has 55,000 to 65,000 distinct CDR3 sequences, nearly 10% appearing once. Time point here: longitudinal time-point 2. Material for sequencing was PBMCs. These receptors were obtained from a man between 25 and 39 years old in good health.

This clonotype was counted ten times or more. This rearrangement joins TRBV12-3 or TRBV12-4 to TRBJ1-6; D not certain. CDR3 size: 14 residues. Trimming cost V 3 bases and J 6 bases, with 9 bases left between them. The CDR3 here is CASSFGRVNSPLHF. CDR3 nucleotides: TGTGCCAGCAGTTTTGGTCGGGTTAATTCACCCCTCCACTTT.

This clonotype has ten or more counts. J is TRBJ2-7 and V is TRBV20-1, with D possibly TRBD1 on 5 matching bases. Germline V gene lookup returns CDR1 DFQATT and CDR2 SNEGSKA (reference sequence). There are 12 residues in the CDR3. With 4 bases removed from V and 8 bases from J, the gap between germline ends came to 15 bases. The CDR3: CSAKDNLGQQYF. In DNA form, the CDR3 reads TGCAGTGCTAAGGACAACCTAGGCCAGCAGTACTTC.

This clonotype was found many times. The rearrangement links TRBV28 to TRBJ2-7, with 10 positions matching TRBD2. Germline assignment: CDR1 MDHEN and CDR2 SYDVKM. The CDR3 consists of 15 residues. Losses at the gene ends were 6 bases for V and 9 bases for J; bases not matched to a gene: 14. The CDR3 DNA follows: TGTGCCAGCAGCTTGGAAGCGGGAGGGCCCTTCGTGCAGTACTTC. Amino acids: CASSLEAGGPFVQYF.

This clonotype occurred many times. This sequence joins TRBV20-1 and TRBJ1-1; 7 nucleotides match TRBD1. Germline V gene lookup returns CDR1 DFQATT and CDR2 SNEGSKA (reference sequence). The CDR3 has 14 residues. J was trimmed by 1 base and V by 2 bases; bases with no gene match: 4. DNA for the CDR3: TGCAGTGCTAGATCACCAGGGGGGAACACTGAAGCTTTCTTT. Translating gives CSARSPGGNTEAFF.

This clonotype showed up many times. The rearrangement links TRBV4-2 to TRBJ1-6; the match to TRBD1 covers 8 bases. J lost 9 bases, V lost 0 bases, and 7 bases had no gene match. This CDR3 region has 16 residues. The germline CDR1 and CDR2 sequences are LGHNA and YNFKEQ. The CDR3 loop reads CASSQDGADRGSPLHF. The CDR3 DNA follows: TGTGCCAGCAGCCAAGATGGGGCCGACAGGGGTTCACCCCTCCACTTT.

This clonotype was counted at least ten times. The CDR3 nucleotides read TGTGCCAGCAGCCATCGGACAGGCTTGGATGAAAAACTGTTTTTT. Amino acid sequence: CASSHRTGLDEKLFF. The chain combines TRBV7-2 with TRBJ1-4, with 7 bases identical to TRBD1. Trimming at V came to 5 bases and at J to 6 bases, leaving 9 bases not matched to a gene. The CDR3 has 15 amino acids. Germline V gene data show CDR1 as SGHTA and CDR2 as FQGNSA.

This clonotype was seen many times. The V call is TRBV19, the J call TRBJ2-1, with D possibly being TRBD1 or TRBD2 (6 bases each). Trimming took 5 bases from V and 8 from J, leaving 19 bases between them. CDR1 and CDR2 from the germline V gene are LNHDA and SQIVND (reference sequence). The CDR3 sequence is 15 residues long. CDR3 DNA sequence: TGTGCCAGTAGTCTCGATGGGGGCGGAGGGGATGAGCAGTTCTTC. Its translation: CASSLDGGGGDEQFF.

This clonotype has ten or more counts. The CDR3 loop reads CASSKEANKGEQYF. The CDR3 DNA reads TGTGCCAGCAGCAAAGAGGCTAACAAGGGCGAGCAGTACTTC. The genes are TRBV21-1 and TRBJ2-7. TRBV21-1 is a pseudogene segment. The CDR3 runs to 14 residues.

Many counts were recorded for this clonotype. The chain has TRBV11-2 and TRBJ2-5, with a weak D call TRBD1 (6 bases). Per germline, CDR1 SGHAT and CDR2 FQNNGV. The CDR3 length is 15 residues. Trimming cost V 2 bases and J 7 bases, with 17 bases left between them. The CDR3 here is CASSLRGHLDVTQYF. The CDR3 nucleotides read TGTGCCAGCAGCTTACGGGGACATTTGGATGTGACCCAGTACTTC.

This clonotype was counted at least ten times. V usage is TRBV28 and J usage is TRBJ2-3; tentative D call: TRBD1 (5 bases). V lost 6 bases, J lost 1 base, and 14 bases lay in between. Germline CDR1 MDHEN, CDR2 SYDVKM. CDR3 size: 15 residues. The CDR3 is CASRGYRGRTDTQYF. The CDR3 DNA is TGTGCCAGCAGGGGGTATAGGGGCCGCACAGATACGCAGTATTTT.

This clonotype was seen many times. The rearrangement uses TRBV29-1 and TRBJ1-2; D gene ambiguous. Trimming stripped 4 bases from V and 3 bases from J, with 9 bases between. This CDR3 region has 12 residues. Germline assignment: CDR1 SQVTM and CDR2 ANQGSEA. The CDR3 nucleotides are TGCAGCGTTGCCGACGCGGACTATGGCTACACCTTC. Translated, it gives CSVADADYGYTF.

This clonotype showed up many times. The V and J genes are TRBV7-2 and TRBJ2-3; no firm D call. Trimming removed 1 base at V and 4 bases at J, with 12 bases between. The CDR3 has 15 residues. CDR1 is SGHTA and CDR2 is FQGNSA in the germline V gene. CDR3 residues: CASSLVGPRPDTQYF. The DNA of the CDR3 is TGTGCCAGCAGCTTAGTAGGTCCCAGGCCAGATACGCAGTATTTT.

This clonotype has ten or more counts. The chain combines TRBV6-2 or TRBV6-3 with TRBJ2-3; 9 nucleotides agree with TRBD2. Per germline, CDR1 MNHEY and CDR2 SVGEGT. V lost 7 bases to trimming and J lost 4 bases; unmatched junction nucleotides: 3. CDR3 length: 13 amino acids. This chain's CDR3 is CASTTSGPDTQYF. The CDR3 region has the DNA TGTGCCAGCACGACTAGCGGCCCAGATACGCAGTATTTT.

This clonotype has at least ten counts. The V and J genes are TRBV5-1 and TRBJ2-1, with 7 bases identical to TRBD1. There are 14 residues in the CDR3. Germline V gene sequence: CDR1 SGHRS, CDR2 YFSETQ. V lost 3 bases to trimming and J lost 5 bases; unmatched junction nucleotides: 5. In nucleotides, the CDR3 is TGCGCCAGCAGCTCCGGGACAGCCCACAATGAGCAGTTCTTC. This encodes CASSSGTAHNEQFF.

This clonotype appeared a few times. J is TRBJ1-2 and V is TRBV20-1; TRBD1 matches at 9 bases. Germline V gene data show CDR1 as DFQATT and CDR2 as SNEGSKA (reference sequence). With 6 bases clipped from V and 2 bases from J, the junction kept 4 bases outside the gene matches. The CDR3 is 13 amino acids. Written as DNA, the CDR3 is TGCAGTGCAGAGGACAGGGGCAACTATGGCTACACCTTC. Its translation: CSAEDRGNYGYTF.

This clonotype was recorded at least ten times. This chain uses TRBV7-8 with TRBJ2-1, with 9 bases lining up with TRBD1. Germline V gene sequence: CDR1 SGHVS, CDR2 FQNEAQ. The length of the CDR3 is 15 residues. J was trimmed by 2 bases and V by 5 bases; bases with no gene match: 4. In DNA, the CDR3 is TGTGCCAGCAGCCCACAGGGGGCGGCCTACAATGAGCAGTTCTTC. Protein product: CASSPQGAAYNEQFF.

This clonotype occurred many times. The CDR3 nucleotides are TGCAGCGTTGAAGATGGGGCAGGGGTGAACACTGAAGCTTTCTTT. Translated, it gives CSVEDGAGVNTEAFF. J is TRBJ1-1 and V is TRBV29-1; weak D call: TRBD1 (6 bases). V lost 0 bases and J 0 bases, leaving 11 bases between the germline ends. Germline V gene lookup returns CDR1 SQVTM and CDR2 ANQGSEA. This CDR3 is built from 15 residues. Variable domain in full (rest from reference TRBV29-1 and TRBJ1-1): SAVISQKPSRDICQRGTSLTIQCQVDSQVTMMFWYRQQPGQSLTLIATANQGSEATYESGFVIDKFPISRPNLTFSTLTVSNMSPEDSSIYLCSVEDGAGVNTEAFFGQGTRLTVV.

This clonotype was counted only a few times. V usage is TRBV19 and J usage is TRBJ1-5; 8 bases match TRBD1. The CDR3 extends over 17 amino acids. Trimming cost V 1 base and J 8 bases; bases outside gene matches: 13. Germline V gene lookup returns CDR1 LNHDA and CDR2 SQIVND (reference sequence). Written as DNA, the CDR3 is TGTGCCAGTAGTATAGTGTTGGCGACAGGGGCTTTTGAGCCCCAGCATTTT. Its protein is CASSIVLATGAFEPQHF. Looking up the rest from reference TRBV19 and TRBJ1-5 gives the full variable domain: DGGITQSPKYLFRKEGQNVTLSCEQNLNHDAMYWYRQDPGQGLRLIYYSQIVNDFQKGDIAEGYSVSREKKESFPLTVTSAQKNPTAFYLCASSIVLATGAFEPQHFGDGTRLSIL.

This clonotype showed up many times. The rearrangement uses TRBV7-6 and TRBJ1-3, with 7 bases lining up with TRBD1. The CDR3 totals 18 residues. Trimming took 3 bases from V and 0 from J; bases not matched to a gene: 11. Germline V gene sequence: CDR1 SGHVS, CDR2 FNYEAQ. DNA of the CDR3: TGTGCCAGCAGCTTGGACCTACAGGGGTTGAGCTCTGGAAACACCATATATTTT. Protein: CASSLDLQGLSSGNTIYF.

This clonotype was observed many times. V usage is TRBV10-3 and J usage is TRBJ2-3; the match to TRBD1 covers 7 bases. V lost 6 bases and J lost 2; bases outside the gene matches: 11. CDR3 length: 16 amino acids. Per the germline V gene, CDR1 is ENHRY and CDR2 is SYGVKD. The DNA of the CDR3 is TGTGCCATCAGGGCAACAACAGGGGCCATCACAGATACGCAGTATTTT. Translated, it gives CAIRATTGAITDTQYF.

This clonotype was found many times. The chain links TRBV27 to TRBJ2-3; no clear D gene. Trimming removed 5 bases at V and 0 bases at J, with 9 bases between. The CDR3 length is 14 residues. Germline V gives CDR1 MNHEY, CDR2 SMNVEV (reference sequence). The DNA for the CDR3 is TGTGCCAGCAGTACCAGCGCCAGCACAGATACGCAGTATTTT. This translates into CASSTSASTDTQYF.

This clonotype was detected ten times or more. The genes are TRBV5-1 and TRBJ2-1; TRBD2 matches at 7 bases. There are 13 residues in the CDR3. The germline V gene has CDR1 SGHRS and CDR2 YFSETQ. The junction had 11 bases not matched to a gene; V was cut back by 9 bases and J by 8 bases. This CDR3 is CATTGLDSDEQFF. As DNA, the CDR3 is TGCGCCACTACTGGACTAGACAGCGATGAGCAGTTCTTC.

Many counts were recorded for this clonotype. The J gene is TRBJ2-5, the V gene TRBV5-1; D is perhaps TRBD1 (6 bases). Germline V CDR1 and CDR2: SGHRS, YFSETQ. The CDR3 runs to 14 residues. V was trimmed by 1 base and J by 5 bases, leaving 12 bases between them. CDR3 loop: CASSLSQGLETQYF. CDR3 sequence (DNA): TGCGCCAGCAGCTTGTCCCAGGGGCTGGAGACCCAGTACTTC.

This chain uses TRBV25-1 with TRBJ2-3, with D possibly being TRBD2 (5 bases). The CDR3 consists of 15 residues. Germline CDR1 is MGHDK and CDR2 is SYGVNS. Trimming stripped 4 bases from V and 0 bases from J, with 11 bases between. The CDR3 is CASSAEEVSTDTQYF. The CDR3 region has the DNA TGTGCCAGCAGTGCCGAGGAGGTTAGCACAGATACGCAGTATTTT.

This chain uses TRBV20-1 with TRBJ2-3; the match to TRBD1 covers 8 bases. The CDR3 covers 15 residues. Trimming took 5 bases from V and 5 from J; bases not matched to a gene: 12. Germline V gene lookup returns CDR1 DFQATT and CDR2 SNEGSKA (reference sequence). DNA for the CDR3: TGCAGTGCTGCCCCGCAGGGGGCAGTGGGAGATACGCAGTATTTT. It yields the protein CSAAPQGAVGDTQYF.

Many counts were recorded for this clonotype. The chain uses TRBV7-3 and TRBJ2-2; D gene ambiguous. Germline V gene sequence: CDR1 SGHTA, CDR2 FQGTGA. Between the trimmed V and J ends, which lost 1 base and 2 bases, there was a span of 5 bases. The CDR3 sequence is 14 residues long. CDR3 sequence (DNA): TGTGCCAGCAGCTTAATGATAAACACCGGGGAGCTGTTTTTT. Translation: CASSLMINTGELFF.

This clonotype showed up many times. This rearrangement joins TRBV5-1 to TRBJ2-5; 8 nucleotides match TRBD2. With 4 bases clipped from V and 1 base from J, the junction kept 0 bases outside the gene matches. This CDR3 region has 13 residues. Germline CDR1 reads SGHRS; CDR2 reads YFSETQ. The CDR3: CASSGTSQETQYF. The CDR3 DNA is TGCGCCAGCAGCGGGACTAGCCAAGAGACCCAGTACTTC.

This clonotype occurred many times. This chain joins TRBV6-6 and TRBJ2-4, with TRBD2 matching 7 bases. The CDR3 covers 14 residues. Trimming at V came to 5 bases and at J to 9 bases, leaving 10 bases not matched to a gene. Germline V gene sequence: CDR1 MNHNY, CDR2 SVGAGI (reference sequence). The DNA for the CDR3 is TGTGCCAGCAGTCTCGACCGGGGAGGGTCCATTCAGTACTTC. Protein sequence: CASSLDRGGSIQYF.